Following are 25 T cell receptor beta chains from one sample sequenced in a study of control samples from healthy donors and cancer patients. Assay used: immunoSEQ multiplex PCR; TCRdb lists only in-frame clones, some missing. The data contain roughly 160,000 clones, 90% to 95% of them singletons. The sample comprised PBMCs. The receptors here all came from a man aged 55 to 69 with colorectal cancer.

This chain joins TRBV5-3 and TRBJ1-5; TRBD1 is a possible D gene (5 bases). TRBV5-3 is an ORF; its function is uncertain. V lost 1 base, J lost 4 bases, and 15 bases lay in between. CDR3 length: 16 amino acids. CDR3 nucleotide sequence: TGTGCCAGAAGCTTGCAGGGCCCACAAGAAAATCAGCCCCAGCATTTT. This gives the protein CARSLQGPQENQPQHF.

The CDR3 nucleotides are TGTGCCAGTAGTACCGGACTAGCGGCCAGGGAGACCCAGTACTTC. Translating it yields CASSTGLAARETQYF. The chain is built from TRBV19 and TRBJ2-5; 10 bases are shared with TRBD2. CDR3 size: 15 residues. CDR1 and CDR2 (germline): LNHDA, SQIVND (reference sequence). With 4 bases clipped from V and 5 bases from J, the junction kept 7 bases outside the gene matches.

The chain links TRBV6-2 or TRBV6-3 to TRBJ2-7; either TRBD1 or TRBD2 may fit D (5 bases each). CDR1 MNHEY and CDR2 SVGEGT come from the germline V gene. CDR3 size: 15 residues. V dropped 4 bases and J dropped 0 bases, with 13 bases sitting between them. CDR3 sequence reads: CASSSGTPPSYEQYF. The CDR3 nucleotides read TGTGCCAGCAGTTCCGGGACGCCCCCCTCCTACGAGCAGTACTTC.

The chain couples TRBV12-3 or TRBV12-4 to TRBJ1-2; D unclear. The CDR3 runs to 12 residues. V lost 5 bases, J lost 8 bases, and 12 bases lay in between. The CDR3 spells CASSATLWGYTF. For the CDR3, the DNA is TGTGCCAGCAGTGCGACTCTGTGGGGCTACACCTTC.

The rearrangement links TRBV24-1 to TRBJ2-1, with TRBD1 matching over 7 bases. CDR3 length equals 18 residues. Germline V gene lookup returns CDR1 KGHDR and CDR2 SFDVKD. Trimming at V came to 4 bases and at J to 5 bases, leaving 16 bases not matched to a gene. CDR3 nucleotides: TGTGCCACCAGTGAGTCCCACAAACAGGGGAGAGGGAACAATGAGCAGTTCTTC. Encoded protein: CATSESHKQGRGNNEQFF.

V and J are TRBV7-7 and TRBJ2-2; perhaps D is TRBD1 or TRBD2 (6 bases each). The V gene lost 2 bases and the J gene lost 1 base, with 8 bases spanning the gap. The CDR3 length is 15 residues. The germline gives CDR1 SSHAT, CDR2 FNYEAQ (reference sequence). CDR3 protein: CASSLKGGNTGELFF. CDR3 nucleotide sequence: TGTGCCAGCAGCTTAAAGGGGGGGAACACCGGGGAGCTGTTTTTT.

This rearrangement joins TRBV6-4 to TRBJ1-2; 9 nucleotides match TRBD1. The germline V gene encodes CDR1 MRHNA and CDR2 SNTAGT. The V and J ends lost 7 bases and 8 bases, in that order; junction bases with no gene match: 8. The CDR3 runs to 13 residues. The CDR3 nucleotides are TGTGCCAGCAAAGAACAGGGGGCGCAAGGCTACACCTTC. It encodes CASKEQGAQGYTF.

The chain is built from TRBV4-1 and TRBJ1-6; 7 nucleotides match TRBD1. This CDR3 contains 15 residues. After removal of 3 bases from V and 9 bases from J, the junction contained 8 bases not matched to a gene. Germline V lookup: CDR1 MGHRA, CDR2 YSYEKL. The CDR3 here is CASSHLGQVGSPLHF. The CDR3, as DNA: TGCGCCAGCAGCCACCTAGGACAGGTTGGTTCACCCCTCCACTTT.

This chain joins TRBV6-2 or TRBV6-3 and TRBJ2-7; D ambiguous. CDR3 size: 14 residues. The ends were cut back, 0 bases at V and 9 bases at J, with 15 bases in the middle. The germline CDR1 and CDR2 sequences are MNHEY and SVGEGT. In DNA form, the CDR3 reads TGTGCCAGCAGTTACTCGAGAGGACGAGCACCGCAGTACTTC. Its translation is CASSYSRGRAPQYF.

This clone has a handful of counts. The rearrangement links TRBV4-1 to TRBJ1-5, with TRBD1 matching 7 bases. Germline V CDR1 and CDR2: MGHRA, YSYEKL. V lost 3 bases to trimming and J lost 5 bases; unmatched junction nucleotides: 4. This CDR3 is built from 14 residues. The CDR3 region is CASSQRQGDQPQHF. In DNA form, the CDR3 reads TGCGCCAGCAGCCAGCGACAGGGAGATCAGCCCCAGCATTTT.

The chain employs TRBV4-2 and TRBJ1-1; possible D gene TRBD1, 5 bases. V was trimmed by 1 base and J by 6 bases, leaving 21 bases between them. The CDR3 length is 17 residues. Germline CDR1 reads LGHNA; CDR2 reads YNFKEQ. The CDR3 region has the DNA TGTGCCAGCAGCCAAGGCGTTGGGCAGGGCCTCCTTCCTGAAGCTTTCTTT. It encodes CASSQGVGQGLLPEAFF.

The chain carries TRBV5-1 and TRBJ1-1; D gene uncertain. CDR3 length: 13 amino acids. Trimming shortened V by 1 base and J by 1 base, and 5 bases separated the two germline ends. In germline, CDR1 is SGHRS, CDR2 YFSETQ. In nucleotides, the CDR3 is TGCGCCAGCAGCTTGAGACAGAACACTGAAGCTTTCTTT. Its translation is CASSLRQNTEAFF.

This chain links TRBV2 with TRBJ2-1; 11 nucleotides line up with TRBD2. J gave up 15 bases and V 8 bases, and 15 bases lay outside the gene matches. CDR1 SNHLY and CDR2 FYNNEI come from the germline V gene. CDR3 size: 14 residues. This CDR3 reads CASVTGTSGPRPFF. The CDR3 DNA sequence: TGTGCCAGCGTTACCGGGACTAGCGGTCCACGGCCGTTCTTC.

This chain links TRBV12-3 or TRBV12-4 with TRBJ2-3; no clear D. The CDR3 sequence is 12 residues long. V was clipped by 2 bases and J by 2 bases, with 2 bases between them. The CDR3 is CASSLLTDTQYF. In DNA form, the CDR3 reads TGTGCCAGCAGTTTACTCACAGATACGCAGTATTTT.

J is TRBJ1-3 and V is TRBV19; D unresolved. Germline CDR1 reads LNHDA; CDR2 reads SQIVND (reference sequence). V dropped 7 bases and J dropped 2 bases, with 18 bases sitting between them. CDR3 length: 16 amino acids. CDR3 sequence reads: CASTPLGSSAGNTIYF. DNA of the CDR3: TGTGCCAGTACTCCACTCGGCTCCTCAGCTGGAAACACCATATATTTT.

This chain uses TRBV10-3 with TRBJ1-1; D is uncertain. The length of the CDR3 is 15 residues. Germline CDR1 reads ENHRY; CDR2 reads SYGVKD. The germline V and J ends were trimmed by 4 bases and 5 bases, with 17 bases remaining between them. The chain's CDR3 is CAISGRVVGVTEAFF. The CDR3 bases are TGTGCCATCAGTGGACGGGTCGTCGGAGTGACTGAAGCTTTCTTT.

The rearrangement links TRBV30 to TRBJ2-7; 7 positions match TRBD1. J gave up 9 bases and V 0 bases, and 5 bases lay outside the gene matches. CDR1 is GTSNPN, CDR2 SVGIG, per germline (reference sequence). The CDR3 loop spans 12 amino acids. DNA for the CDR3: TGTGCCTGGAGTGTTGCTTACAGGGGGCAGTACTTC. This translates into CAWSVAYRGQYF.

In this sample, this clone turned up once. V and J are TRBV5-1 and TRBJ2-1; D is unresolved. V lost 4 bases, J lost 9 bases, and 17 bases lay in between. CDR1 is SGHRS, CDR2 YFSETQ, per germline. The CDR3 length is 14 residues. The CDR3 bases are TGCGCCAGCAGCAAGTACTTAGCCCCTGGTGAGCAGTTCTTC. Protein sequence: CASSKYLAPGEQFF.

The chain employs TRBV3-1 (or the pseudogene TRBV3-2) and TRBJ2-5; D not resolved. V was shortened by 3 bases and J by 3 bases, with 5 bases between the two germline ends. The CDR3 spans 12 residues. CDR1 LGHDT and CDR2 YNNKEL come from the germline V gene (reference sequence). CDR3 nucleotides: TGTGCCAGCAGCCAGGGAAAAGAGACCCAGTACTTC. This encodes CASSQGKETQYF.

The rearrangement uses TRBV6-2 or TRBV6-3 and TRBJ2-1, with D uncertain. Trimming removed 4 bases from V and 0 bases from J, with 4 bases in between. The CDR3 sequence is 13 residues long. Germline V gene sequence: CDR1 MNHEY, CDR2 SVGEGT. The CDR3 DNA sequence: TGTGCCAGCAGTTCCAGCTCCTACAATGAGCAGTTCTTC. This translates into CASSSSSYNEQFF.

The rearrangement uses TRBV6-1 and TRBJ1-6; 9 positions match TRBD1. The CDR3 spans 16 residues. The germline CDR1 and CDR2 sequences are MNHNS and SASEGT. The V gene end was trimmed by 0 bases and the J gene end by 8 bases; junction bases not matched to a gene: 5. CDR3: CASSEAEGTGYSPLHF. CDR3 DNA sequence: TGTGCCAGCAGTGAAGCGGAGGGGACAGGGTATTCACCCCTCCACTTT.

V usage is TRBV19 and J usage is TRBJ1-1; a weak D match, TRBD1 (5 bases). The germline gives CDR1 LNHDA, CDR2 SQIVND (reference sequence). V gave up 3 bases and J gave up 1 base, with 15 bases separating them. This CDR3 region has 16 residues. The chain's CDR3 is CASSIAGAFPNTEAFF. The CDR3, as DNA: TGTGCCAGTAGTATCGCCGGGGCTTTCCCGAACACTGAAGCTTTCTTT.

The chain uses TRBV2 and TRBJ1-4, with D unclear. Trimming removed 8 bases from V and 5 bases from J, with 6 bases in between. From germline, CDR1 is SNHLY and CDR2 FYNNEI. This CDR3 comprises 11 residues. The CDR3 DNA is TGTGCCAGCGTCCAGAATGAAAAACTGTTTTTT. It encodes CASVQNEKLFF.

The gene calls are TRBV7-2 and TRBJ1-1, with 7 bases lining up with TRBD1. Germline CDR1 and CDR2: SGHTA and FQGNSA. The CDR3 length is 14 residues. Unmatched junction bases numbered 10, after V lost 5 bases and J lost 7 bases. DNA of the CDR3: TGTGCCAGCAGCAGTCAGGGGGGTCGGGTTGAAGCTTTCTTT. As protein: CASSSQGGRVEAFF.

CDR3 nucleotides: TGTGCCAGCAATGGGGACAGGGTTTGGCCTGGCTACACCTTC. The encoded protein is CASNGDRVWPGYTF. The chain is built from TRBV6-5 and TRBJ1-2; 9 bases fit TRBD1. CDR1 is MNHEY and CDR2 is SVGAGI in the germline V gene. V lost 7 bases, J lost 7 bases, and 10 bases stayed unmatched. The CDR3 length is 14 residues.